This T cell receptor beta chain was retrieved from a study of T cells in tuberculosis. Study-wide results and limits: Active tuberculosis TCR-alpha repertoires lay closer to GMM-specific TCRs than IGRA-negative controls, suggesting clonal expansion.

The assay was immunoSEQ multiplex PCR, and TCRdb's table has in-frame clones only and misses some. The data hold over 30,000 clones, with 97% observed a single time. Regarding this clone: Antigen specificity is unknown.

Trimming at V came to 6 bases and at J to 0 bases, leaving 11 bases not matched to a gene. CDR1 and CDR2 from the germline V gene are LGHNA and YNFKEQ. The CDR3 spans 20 residues. Material for sequencing was PBMCs. This chain connects TRBV4-2 to TRBJ2-6, with 13 positions matching TRBD2. This TCR was sampled from a donor aged 5-35 years with latent tuberculosis or without tuberculosis infection. The CDR3 loop reads CASSGSGTSGAISGANVLTF. CDR3 in DNA: TGTGCCAGCAGTGGATCCGGGACTAGCGGGGCCATCTCTGGGGCCAACGTCCTGACTTTC.